The T cell receptor beta chain described here comes from a study of control samples from healthy donors and cancer patients (dated by TCRdb to 2020 to 2021). The junction shows trimming of 4 bases on V and 0 bases on J, plus 15 bases between the germline ends. CDR1 and CDR2 (MGHDK, SYGVNS) derive from the germline V gene. Its CDR3 holds 16 amino acids, cysteine through phenylalanine. Left in the record is the CDR3 DNA by itself, 48 bases read in frame from the first base. Of note for this clone: Its specific antigen is unknown. Per-nucleotide qualities are absent, and no much larger clonotype sits a single base away.

Library creation used the immunoSEQ multiplex PCR assay. Here the immuneACCESS table is served through TCRdb, limited to in-frame sequences with V and J called. Missing clones are a known gap in these copies; in checked studies unresolved V genes cover under half, and the rest lacks a known reason. Here the sample has 130,000 to 150,000 clones; approximately 86% occur a single time. Of the sample, about 9% is held by the ten largest clones. The chain joins TRBV25-1 to TRBJ1-1; TRBD1 is a possible D gene, resting on 5 matching bases. The sequence derives from a woman aged 25 to 39 in good health. Input material: blood. The nucleotide sequence is given as TGTGCCAGCAGTGTGGGAACAGGTTTTCTGAACACTGAAGCTTTCTTT. This translates into CASSVGTGFLNTEAFF.